This is a list of T cell receptor beta chains from one sample in a study of blood T cell repertoires in COVID-19. Clones were read by immunoSEQ multiplex PCR, and TCRdb kept only the in-frame ones, dropping some. The data contain hundreds of thousands of clones, around nine tenths of them singletons. The sample taken for sequencing was peripheral blood. The receptor set was obtained from a man of 80 years or more with acute or convalescent COVID-19. Both conserved end residues are part of each CDR3. The D gene is left open where the match is weak. A row's size may be missing; if present it is once, few, many or a size class.

CDR3 DNA: TGTGCCAGCAGCTTGGTCCAGGGGGCGCGGGGAGCTTTCTTT
CDR3 protein: CASSLVQGARGAFF
CDR3 length: 14
J gene: TRBJ1-1
D gene: TRBD1
V gene: TRBV28
clone size: NA

CDR3 DNA: TGTGCCAGCAGCCCGAGGACAGGAGATCAGCCCCAGCATTTT
CDR3 protein: CASSPRTGDQPQHF
CDR3 length: 14
J gene: TRBJ1-5
D gene: TRBD1
V gene: TRBV7-6
clone size: NA

CDR3 DNA: TGTGCCAGCAGTGAACGCGGGTATAACACTGAAGCTTTCTTT
CDR3 protein: CASSERGYNTEAFF
CDR3 length: 14
J gene: TRBJ1-1
D gene: NA
V gene: TRBV6-1
clone size: NA

CDR3 DNA: TGTGCCAGCAGTTTAGCTACTCCCTACGAGCAGTACTTC
CDR3 protein: CASSLATPYEQYF
CDR3 length: 13
J gene: TRBJ2-7
D gene: NA
V gene: TRBV28
clone size: NA

CDR3 DNA: TGTGCCAGCAGTCCTATCGGGAGCTCCAACTCGGATACGCAGTATTTT
CDR3 protein: CASSPIGSSNSDTQYF
CDR3 length: 16
J gene: TRBJ2-3
D gene: NA
V gene: TRBV27
clone size: NA

CDR3 DNA: TGCGCCAGCAGCCGCCAAGACAGGGATGAGCAGTTCTTC
CDR3 protein: CASSRQDRDEQFF
CDR3 length: 13
J gene: TRBJ2-1
D gene: TRBD1
V gene: TRBV4-3
clone size: NA

CDR3 DNA: TGTGCCAGCAGCTTTTGGACAGGGGAGAACTATGGCTACACCTTC
CDR3 protein: CASSFWTGENYGYTF
CDR3 length: 15
J gene: TRBJ1-2
D gene: TRBD1
V gene: TRBV11-2
clone size: NA

CDR3 DNA: TGTGCCAGCAGCTCGCGGGTAGGAGGCTCTGGGGCCAACGTCCTGACTTTC
CDR3 protein: CASSSRVGGSGANVLTF
CDR3 length: 17
J gene: TRBJ2-6
D gene: NA
V gene: TRBV7-6
clone size: NA

CDR3 DNA: TGTGCCAGCAGTACCGGGACTAGGGGCACAGATACGCAGTATTTT
CDR3 protein: CASSTGTRGTDTQYF
CDR3 length: 15
J gene: TRBJ2-3
D gene: TRBD2
V gene: TRBV28
clone size: NA

CDR3 DNA: TGTGCCAGCTCGAAACAACAGGTCAGCTCCTACAATGAGCAGTTCTTC
CDR3 protein: CASSKQQVSSYNEQFF
CDR3 length: 16
J gene: TRBJ2-1
D gene: NA
V gene: TRBV18
clone size: NA

CDR3 DNA: TGTGCCAGCACCCTGTTGGGAGCGGGGAAGAATGAGCAGTTCTTC
CDR3 protein: CASTLLGAGKNEQFF
CDR3 length: 15
J gene: TRBJ2-1
D gene: TRBD2
V gene: TRBV27
clone size: NA

CDR3 DNA: TGTGCCAGCAGGTCTACAGGGGGATCTGAAGCTTTCTTT
CDR3 protein: CASRSTGGSEAFF
CDR3 length: 13
J gene: TRBJ1-1
D gene: TRBD1
V gene: TRBV6-5
clone size: NA

CDR3 DNA: TGTGCCATCAGGGACAGGGTAGCCTGGGAGCAGTACTTC
CDR3 protein: CAIRDRVAWEQYF
CDR3 length: 13
J gene: TRBJ2-7
D gene: TRBD1
V gene: TRBV10-3
clone size: NA

CDR3 DNA: TGTGCCACCAGCAGAGACGTGGGACAGGCTAACTATGGCTACACCTTC
CDR3 protein: CATSRDVGQANYGYTF
CDR3 length: 16
J gene: TRBJ1-2
D gene: TRBD1
V gene: TRBV15
clone size: NA

CDR3 DNA: TGTGCCAGAAGCTTGGCCCCAAGAAACCTAAGGAACACCGGGGAGCTGTTTTTT
CDR3 protein: CARSLAPRNLRNTGELFF
CDR3 length: 18
J gene: TRBJ2-2
D gene: NA
V gene: TRBV5-3
clone size: NA

CDR3 DNA: TGTGCCAGCAGCAATGGACAGGGTCGAGAGCAGTACTTC
CDR3 protein: CASSNGQGREQYF
CDR3 length: 13
J gene: TRBJ2-7
D gene: TRBD1
V gene: TRBV16
clone size: few

CDR3 DNA: TGTGCCAGCAGCTCCGAACTAGGGTACCGCCAAGAGACCCAGTACTTC
CDR3 protein: CASSSELGYRQETQYF
CDR3 length: 16
J gene: TRBJ2-5
D gene: NA
V gene: TRBV11-1
clone size: NA

CDR3 DNA: TGTGCCAGTAGTAGGGACAGGGGAGATGAGCAGTACTTC
CDR3 protein: CASSRDRGDEQYF
CDR3 length: 13
J gene: TRBJ2-7
D gene: TRBD1
V gene: TRBV19
clone size: NA

CDR3 DNA: TGTGCCAGTAGATCCTCCGGGACAGGGGCCTACAATGAGCAGTTCTTC
CDR3 protein: CASRSSGTGAYNEQFF
CDR3 length: 16
J gene: TRBJ2-1
D gene: TRBD1
V gene: TRBV19
clone size: NA

CDR3 DNA: TGTGCCAGCAGCTCGTCGGACAGGGGGGCAGATACGCAGTATTTT
CDR3 protein: CASSSSDRGADTQYF
CDR3 length: 15
J gene: TRBJ2-3
D gene: TRBD1
V gene: TRBV7-2
clone size: NA

CDR3 DNA: TGCAGCGTTGATCGCCCACGGGACAACGGGGACAATGAGCAGTTCTTC
CDR3 protein: CSVDRPRDNGDNEQFF
CDR3 length: 16
J gene: TRBJ2-1
D gene: NA
V gene: TRBV29-1
clone size: NA

CDR3 DNA: TGCAGCGTTGGGGGCTCCGGGAGGGCTTACGAGCAGTACTTC
CDR3 protein: CSVGGSGRAYEQYF
CDR3 length: 14
J gene: TRBJ2-7
D gene: TRBD2
V gene: TRBV29-1
clone size: NA

CDR3 DNA: TGTGCCAGCAGCTTATATGCCCACCGGGACTCCGGGAGGACTGAAGCTTTCTTT
CDR3 protein: CASSLYAHRDSGRTEAFF
CDR3 length: 18
J gene: TRBJ1-1
D gene: NA
V gene: TRBV7-9
clone size: NA

CDR3 DNA: TGTGCCAGCTCACCACCGAAGACAGGGCGTAATGAAAAACTGTTTTTT
CDR3 protein: CASSPPKTGRNEKLFF
CDR3 length: 16
J gene: TRBJ1-4
D gene: TRBD1
V gene: TRBV18
clone size: NA

CDR3 DNA: TGTGCCAGCTCTTCGACAGGATTTAACTATGGCTACACCTTC
CDR3 protein: CASSSTGFNYGYTF
CDR3 length: 14
J gene: TRBJ1-2
D gene: NA
V gene: TRBV25-1
clone size: NA

CDR3 DNA: TGTGCCAGCAGTTGGCTTTACGAGCAGTACTTC
CDR3 protein: CASSWLYEQYF
CDR3 length: 11
J gene: TRBJ2-7
D gene: NA
V gene: TRBV28
clone size: NA

CDR3 DNA: TGTGCCAGCTCACCATGGGCCGGGAGGGCCGGGACCGGGGAGCTGTTTTTT
CDR3 protein: CASSPWAGRAGTGELFF
CDR3 length: 17
J gene: TRBJ2-2
D gene: TRBD2
V gene: TRBV18
clone size: NA

CDR3 DNA: TGTGCCAGCAGCTTATTACCAGCGGGAGTTCGAGCAGATACGCAGTATTTT
CDR3 protein: CASSLLPAGVRADTQYF
CDR3 length: 17
J gene: TRBJ2-3
D gene: TRBD2
V gene: TRBV7-2
clone size: once

CDR3 DNA: TGTGCCAGCCAAATTAGACTCACGAGCGGCTACACCTTC
CDR3 protein: CASQIRLTSGYTF
CDR3 length: 13
J gene: TRBJ1-2
D gene: NA
V gene: TRBV28
clone size: NA

CDR3 DNA: TGTGCCACCAGTGGGGCCCGCACAGATACGCAGTATTTT
CDR3 protein: CATSGARTDTQYF
CDR3 length: 13
J gene: TRBJ2-3
D gene: NA
V gene: TRBV24-1
clone size: NA

CDR3 DNA: TGTGCCAGCAGCTTAGAGACAGGAAACTATGGCTACACCTTC
CDR3 protein: CASSLETGNYGYTF
CDR3 length: 14
J gene: TRBJ1-2
D gene: NA
V gene: TRBV7-9
clone size: NA

CDR3 DNA: TGTGCCAGCAGCTTAGATGGTGGGCCCGGGGAGCTGTTTTTT
CDR3 protein: CASSLDGGPGELFF
CDR3 length: 14
J gene: TRBJ2-2
D gene: NA
V gene: TRBV7-2
clone size: once

CDR3 DNA: TGCAGTGCTAGTCCGCGGCAGAACACTGAAGCTTTCTTT
CDR3 protein: CSASPRQNTEAFF
CDR3 length: 13
J gene: TRBJ1-1
D gene: NA
V gene: TRBV20-1
clone size: NA

CDR3 DNA: TGTGCCAGCTCACCAAGGACAGGGTTAAATGAGCAGTTCTTC
CDR3 protein: CASSPRTGLNEQFF
CDR3 length: 14
J gene: TRBJ2-1
D gene: TRBD1
V gene: TRBV18
clone size: NA

CDR3 DNA: TGTGCCAGCAGTCTAGCGGGGACAACCTCAGATACGCAGTATTTT
CDR3 protein: CASSLAGTTSDTQYF
CDR3 length: 15
J gene: TRBJ2-3
D gene: TRBD2
V gene: TRBV6-2/TRBV6-3
clone size: NA

CDR3 DNA: TGCGCCAGCAGCTTGTCACAGGGATTGGTGGACTATGGCTACACCTTC
CDR3 protein: CASSLSQGLVDYGYTF
CDR3 length: 16
J gene: TRBJ1-2
D gene: NA
V gene: TRBV5-1
clone size: NA

CDR3 DNA: TGCGCCAGCAGCTTGGGACAGTCTCACTCCTACGAGCAGTACTTC
CDR3 protein: CASSLGQSHSYEQYF
CDR3 length: 15
J gene: TRBJ2-7
D gene: NA
V gene: TRBV5-1
clone size: NA

CDR3 DNA: TGTGCCAGCACCCAGGGAAGCCCCCAGGGGAATTCACCCCTCCACTTT
CDR3 protein: CASTQGSPQGNSPLHF
CDR3 length: 16
J gene: TRBJ1-6
D gene: NA
V gene: TRBV3-1/TRBV3-2
clone size: NA

CDR3 DNA: TGTGCCAGCAGCCAAGATGGGACTAGCGGAGCCGGCGGGACCCAGTACTTC
CDR3 protein: CASSQDGTSGAGGTQYF
CDR3 length: 17
J gene: TRBJ2-5
D gene: TRBD2
V gene: TRBV4-2
clone size: NA

CDR3 DNA: TGTGCCAGCAGGGTTAGCGGGAGTTTCGGCAATGAGCAGTTCTTC
CDR3 protein: CASRVSGSFGNEQFF
CDR3 length: 15
J gene: TRBJ2-1
D gene: TRBD2
V gene: TRBV6-5
clone size: NA

CDR3 DNA: TGTGCCACCAGCCGGCCTGGGAGATACAATGAGCAGTTCTTC
CDR3 protein: CATSRPGRYNEQFF
CDR3 length: 14
J gene: TRBJ2-1
D gene: NA
V gene: TRBV15
clone size: few

CDR3 DNA: TGTGCCAGTAGTATCATCCGAGCTGGGGCCAACGTCCTGACTTTC
CDR3 protein: CASSIIRAGANVLTF
CDR3 length: 15
J gene: TRBJ2-6
D gene: NA
V gene: TRBV19
clone size: NA

CDR3 DNA: TGTGCCAGCAGCTTCCCAGGAAATCAGCCCCAGCATTTT
CDR3 protein: CASSFPGNQPQHF
CDR3 length: 13
J gene: TRBJ1-5
D gene: NA
V gene: TRBV7-9
clone size: few

CDR3 DNA: TGTGCCAGCAGCCTACGGGGGGGTCGTGAAAAACTGTTTTTT
CDR3 protein: CASSLRGGREKLFF
CDR3 length: 14
J gene: TRBJ1-4
D gene: NA
V gene: TRBV9
clone size: NA

CDR3 DNA: TGTGCCAGCAGCTTAGTCGGTCACACTGAAGCTTTCTTT
CDR3 protein: CASSLVGHTEAFF
CDR3 length: 13
J gene: TRBJ1-1
D gene: NA
V gene: TRBV7-2
clone size: NA

CDR3 DNA: TGTGCCAGCAGTCAGTTTGGGGGGTCACCCCTCCACTTT
CDR3 protein: CASSQFGGSPLHF
CDR3 length: 13
J gene: TRBJ1-6
D gene: NA
V gene: TRBV9
clone size: NA

CDR3 DNA: TGTGCCAGCAACCAACAATCTAATGAAAAACTGTTTTTT
CDR3 protein: CASNQQSNEKLFF
CDR3 length: 13
J gene: TRBJ1-4
D gene: NA
V gene: TRBV2
clone size: NA

CDR3 DNA: TGTGCCAGCAGCTCAGGGACAGTCCAAGAGACCCAGTACTTC
CDR3 protein: CASSSGTVQETQYF
CDR3 length: 14
J gene: TRBJ2-5
D gene: TRBD1
V gene: TRBV7-2
clone size: NA

CDR3 DNA: TGTGCCAGCAGCTTATCGCAACAGGGGGCGTTTGTTCAGCCCCAGCATTTT
CDR3 protein: CASSLSQQGAFVQPQHF
CDR3 length: 17
J gene: TRBJ1-5
D gene: TRBD1
V gene: TRBV7-8
clone size: NA

CDR3 DNA: TGTGCCAGCAGCCCCGCGGGACTAGCGGGAGCGAACACCGGGGAGCTGTTTTTT
CDR3 protein: CASSPAGLAGANTGELFF
CDR3 length: 18
J gene: TRBJ2-2
D gene: NA
V gene: TRBV21-1
clone size: once

CDR3 DNA: TGTGCCAGCAGCATCCGACAGGGGATCACTAATGAAAAACTGTTTTTT
CDR3 protein: CASSIRQGITNEKLFF
CDR3 length: 16
J gene: TRBJ1-4
D gene: TRBD1
V gene: TRBV5-4
clone size: NA

CDR3 DNA: TGTGCCAGCAGCTTAGCGGGGGGGCCCGATGAGCAGTTCTTC
CDR3 protein: CASSLAGGPDEQFF
CDR3 length: 14
J gene: TRBJ2-1
D gene: NA
V gene: TRBV7-2
clone size: NA